This T cell receptor beta chain was obtained from a study of T cells in Graves' hyperthyroidism and ophthalmopathy. Study-level points and caveats: Most thyroid clonotypes with frequency above 0.001 were detected in blood.

Ten or more counts support this clonotype. No antigen is known for it. Diagnosis of hyperthyroidism was new in patients aged 18 to 65, and its duration was under 2 months. The study based diagnoses on clinical symptoms, serum thyroxine and TRAb, thyroid ultrasound and orbital computed tomography. Each 10 ml fresh peripheral blood draw supplied the PBMCs. Using RNA transcripts as the source, TCR beta CDR3 regions were amplified. The HTBI primer set was used in a first-round RT-PCR of the TCR CDR3. TCRdb analysed the multiplex PCR reads with MiXCR anew, one entry per CDR3 protein. The sample lists approximately 630,000 distinct CDR3 sequences; about a sixth were seen once. There are 16 residues in the CDR3. V was clipped by 6 bases and J by 4 bases; unmatched bases: 13.

The receptor comes from a woman younger than 45 with Graves' hyperthyroidism. This chain uses TRBV12-3 or TRBV12-4 with TRBJ1-1; TRBD1 aligns across 8 bases. Sequenced material: blood. The CDR3 sequence: CASRPQTGVGGTEAFF. In DNA, the CDR3 is TGTGCCAGCAGACCACAGACAGGGGTGGGTGGCACTGAAGCTTTCTTT.